The entry below describes one T cell receptor (beta chain). These data belong to a study of cytomegalovirus exposure and HLA in healthy donors. PCR amplification relied on 60 Vbeta primers (plus 13 Jbeta primers). Sequencing used immunoSEQ multiplex PCR; TCRdb keeps in-frame clones, though not all of them. The data show over 110,000 clones, just under 85% seen once. The source material was PBMCs. The sequence came from a woman aged 60-70 years in good health and CMV-seropositive.

This CDR3 reads CASSGGQGPGYTF. CDR3 DNA: TGCGCCAGCAGCGGCGGACAGGGGCCTGGCTACACCTTC. The chain joins TRBV5-1 to TRBJ1-2; 9 bases are shared with TRBD1. Germline V CDR1 and CDR2: SGHRS, YFSETQ. The CDR3 loop spans 13 amino acids. J lost 7 bases, V lost 4 bases, and 5 bases had no gene match.